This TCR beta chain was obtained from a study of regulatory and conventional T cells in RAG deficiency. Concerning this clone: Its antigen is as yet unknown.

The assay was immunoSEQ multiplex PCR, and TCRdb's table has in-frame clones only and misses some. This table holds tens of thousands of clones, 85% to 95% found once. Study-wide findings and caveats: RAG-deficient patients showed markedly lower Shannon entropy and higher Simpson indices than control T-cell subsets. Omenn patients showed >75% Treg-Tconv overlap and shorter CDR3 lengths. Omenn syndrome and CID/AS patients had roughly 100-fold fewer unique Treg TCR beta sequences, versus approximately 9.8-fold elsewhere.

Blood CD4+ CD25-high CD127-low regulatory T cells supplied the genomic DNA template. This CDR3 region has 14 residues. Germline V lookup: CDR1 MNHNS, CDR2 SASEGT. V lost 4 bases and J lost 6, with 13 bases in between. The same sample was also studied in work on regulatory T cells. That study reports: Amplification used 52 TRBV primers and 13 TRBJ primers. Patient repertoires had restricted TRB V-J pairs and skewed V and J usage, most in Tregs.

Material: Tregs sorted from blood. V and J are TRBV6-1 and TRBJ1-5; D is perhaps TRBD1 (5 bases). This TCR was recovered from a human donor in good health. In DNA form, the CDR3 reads TGTGCCAGCAGTGCGGGGGGTCGGGGTCAGCCCCAGCATTTT. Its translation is CASSAGGRGQPQHF.